What follows are 32 T cell receptor beta chains derived from one specimen sequenced in a study of blood T cell repertoires in COVID-19 (dated by TCRdb to the early 2020s). Libraries were prepared through the immunoSEQ multiplex PCR assay. The source is immuneACCESS, and TCRdb retained only in-frame sequences with V and J called. Part of the clones is not carried over; for the studies checked, unresolved V genes explain less than half of this, and the remainder is unexplained. A total of a few hundred thousand clones appear in this sample, 85% of them only once. Of the sample, approximately 3.8% falls within the top ten clones. The sequenced sample was peripheral blood. These receptors originate from a woman in her fifties or sixties with active or convalescent COVID-19.

The chain uses TRBV19 and TRBJ1-5; possible D gene TRBD1, 5 bases. V was cut by 8 bases and J by 6 bases, with 17 bases left in between. Germline CDR1 LNHDA, CDR2 SQIVND (reference sequence). This CDR3 is built from 14 residues. The CDR3 spells CASSLGGEGQPQHF. The CDR3 coding sequence is TGTGCCAGTTCTTTGGGAGGGGAGGGTCAGCCCCAGCATTTT.

This sequence joins TRBV5-1 and TRBJ2-7; 9 positions match TRBD1. Germline V gene lookup returns CDR1 SGHRS and CDR2 YFSETQ. The CDR3 covers 13 residues. V dropped 7 bases and J dropped 6; count of bases not matched to a gene: 8. The CDR3 here is CASGTGDRVEQYF. The DNA for the CDR3 is TGCGCCAGCGGTACGGGGGACAGGGTCGAGCAGTACTTC.

This chain connects TRBV7-3 to TRBJ2-3; TRBD2 aligns across 10 bases. The CDR3 extends over 15 amino acids. CDR1 and CDR2 from the germline V gene are SGHTA and FQGTGA. Unmatched junction bases numbered 6, after V lost 5 bases and J lost 4 bases. The CDR3 here is CASSPSGSWADTQYF. CDR3 in DNA: TGTGCCAGCAGCCCTAGCGGGAGCTGGGCAGATACGCAGTATTTT. Supplemented by reference TRBV7-3 and TRBJ2-3, the full variable domain reads GAGVSQTPSNKVTEKGKYVELRCDPISGHTALYWYRQSLGQGPEFLIYFQGTGAADDSGLPNDRFFAVRPEGSVSTLKIQRTERGDSAVYLCASSPSGSWADTQYFGPGTRLTVL.

The chain has TRBV6-1 and TRBJ1-5, with a weak D call TRBD1 (6 bases). Germline V gives CDR1 MNHNS, CDR2 SASEGT. The CDR3 runs 17 residues. V shed 1 base and J shed 2 bases, with 15 bases lying between them. This CDR3 is CASSEEGVITGNQPQHF. For the CDR3, the DNA is TGTGCCAGCAGTGAAGAGGGGGTGATTACAGGCAATCAGCCCCAGCATTTT.

This chain uses TRBV6-1 with TRBJ1-2; D remains unclear. This CDR3 is built from 14 residues. Germline CDR1 reads MNHNS; CDR2 reads SASEGT. V gave up 3 bases and J gave up 0 bases, with 8 bases separating them. The CDR3 reads CASSDRRANYGYTF. CDR3 bases: TGTGCCAGCAGTGACAGGAGGGCTAACTATGGCTACACCTTC.

J is TRBJ2-5 and V is TRBV5-1; D is possibly TRBD1 (5 bases). Germline V gene lookup returns CDR1 SGHRS and CDR2 YFSETQ. The CDR3 extends over 14 amino acids. V lost 0 bases to trimming and J lost 3 bases, with 9 bases between them. The CDR3 is CASSLEAGKETQYF. The CDR3 coding sequence is TGCGCCAGCAGCTTGGAGGCAGGGAAAGAGACCCAGTACTTC.

The rearrangement uses TRBV5-5 and TRBJ1-5; no clear D. Trimming shortened V by 3 bases and J by 4 bases, and 14 bases separated the two germline ends. Germline V gives CDR1 SGHKS, CDR2 YYEKEE (reference sequence). This CDR3 contains 15 residues. CDR3 protein: CASSSRLEGNQPQHF. The CDR3 coding sequence is TGTGCCAGCAGCTCCCGTCTGGAGGGAAATCAGCCCCAGCATTTT.

This chain connects TRBV28 to TRBJ1-1; 7 bases line up with TRBD1. Unmatched junction bases numbered 6, after V lost 5 bases and J lost 3 bases. The CDR3 covers 14 residues. Germline CDR1 is MDHEN and CDR2 is SYDVKM. The CDR3 DNA is TGTGCCAGCAGTGAACGACAGGGCTACACTGAAGCTTTCTTT. Protein: CASSERQGYTEAFF.

V is TRBV25-1 and J is TRBJ2-7; 9 positions agree with TRBD1. This CDR3 region has 13 residues. Germline lookup yields CDR1 MGHDK and CDR2 SYGVNS. The V segment lost 6 bases and the J segment 2 bases; nucleotides outside the gene matches: 2. The CDR3 DNA follows: TGTGCCAGCAGGGGACAGGGAACCTACGAGCAGTACTTC. Amino acid sequence: CASRGQGTYEQYF.

The chain uses TRBV23-1 and TRBJ1-2, with D hard to call. TRBV23-1 falls under the ORF class, with uncertain function. CDR3 length: 17 residues. V was cut by 0 bases and J by 0 bases, with 14 bases left in between. The DNA for the CDR3 is TGCGCCAGCAGTCAATCTGGGCCGGCACGATCTAACTATGGCTACACCTTC. Its translation: CASSQSGPARSNYGYTF.

The CDR3 protein is CASSLEGTSSYEQYF. Here the CDR3 DNA reads TGCGCCAGCAGCTTAGAGGGGACTTCCTCCTACGAGCAGTACTTC. V is TRBV5-1 and J is TRBJ2-7, with D maybe TRBD2 (6 bases). V lost 2 bases and J lost 0, with 12 bases in between. The CDR3 is 15 amino acids. Germline CDR1 reads SGHRS; CDR2 reads YFSETQ.

This clone has just one count. The chain combines TRBV6-5 with TRBJ2-7; TRBD2 matches 9 bases. CDR3 length: 15 amino acids. With V trimmed by 2 bases and J by 3 bases, 5 bases remained unmatched. CDR1 is MNHEY, CDR2 SVGAGI, per germline. This CDR3 reads CASSYRPSGIYEQYF. The CDR3, as DNA: TGTGCCAGCAGTTACAGGCCTAGCGGGATCTACGAGCAGTACTTC.

J is TRBJ2-1 and V is TRBV5-1; 7 bases fit TRBD1. The CDR3 totals 14 residues. V lost 0 bases to trimming and J lost 8 bases; unmatched junction nucleotides: 5. Germline assignment: CDR1 SGHRS and CDR2 YFSETQ. In DNA form, the CDR3 reads TGCGCCAGCAGCTTGGCGGGGACAGCCGATGAGCAGTTCTTC. Protein product: CASSLAGTADEQFF.

The CDR3 spells CASSLGGQAQPQHF. CDR3 nucleotide sequence: TGCGCCAGCAGCTTGGGGGGACAGGCTCAGCCCCAGCATTTT. The chain uses TRBV5-1 and TRBJ1-5; 8 nucleotides agree with TRBD1. There are 14 residues in the CDR3. Germline V CDR1 and CDR2: SGHRS, YFSETQ. With 0 bases clipped from V and 6 bases from J, the junction kept 2 bases outside the gene matches.

This clone has only one observation. This sequence joins TRBV27 and TRBJ1-5, with no clear D. There are 14 residues in the CDR3. CDR1 and CDR2 (germline): MNHEY, SMNVEV (reference sequence). V dropped 3 bases and J dropped 4 bases, with 10 bases sitting between them. The chain's CDR3 is CASSFGLTNQPQHF. The CDR3 nucleotides are TGTGCCAGCAGTTTCGGTCTGACTAATCAGCCCCAGCATTTT.

V gene TRBV12-5 combines with J gene TRBJ1-1; D is undetermined. The CDR3 loop spans 15 amino acids. The germline V and J ends were trimmed by 4 bases and 0 bases, with 12 bases remaining between them. Germline assignment: CDR1 LGHNT and CDR2 FRNRAP. The CDR3 DNA sequence: TGTGCTAGTGGTTCCGGGCTCGGGGTGAACACTGAAGCTTTCTTT. It yields the protein CASGSGLGVNTEAFF.

The V call is TRBV19, the J call TRBJ1-5; no clear D. V shed 4 bases and J shed 2 bases, with 15 bases lying between them. The CDR3 covers 16 residues. CDR1 and CDR2 from the germline V gene are LNHDA and SQIVND (reference sequence). In nucleotides, the CDR3 is TGTGCCAGTAGTAGGACGGGAGAGTTAGGCAATCAGCCCCAGCATTTT. Protein sequence: CASSRTGELGNQPQHF.

The chain uses TRBV29-1 and TRBJ2-1; 10 bases line up with TRBD2. The CDR3 runs 13 residues. V lost 7 bases, J lost 8 bases, and 8 bases stayed unmatched. Germline lookup yields CDR1 SQVTM and CDR2 ANQGSEA. The CDR3 DNA reads TGCAGCGCCCTACTAGCGGGACGGGATGAGCAGTTCTTC. It codes for CSALLAGRDEQFF.

CDR3 region: CASSTTGRIGTDTQYF. The CDR3 DNA is TGTGCCAGTAGTACGACAGGACGTATCGGCACAGATACGCAGTATTTT. This rearrangement joins TRBV19 to TRBJ2-3; TRBD1 is a possible D gene (6 bases). V lost 4 bases to trimming and J lost 1 base, with 15 bases between them. From germline, CDR1 is LNHDA and CDR2 SQIVND (reference sequence). The CDR3 sequence is 16 residues long.

V usage is TRBV28 and J usage is TRBJ1-5, with D possibly being TRBD1 (5 bases). The germline CDR1 and CDR2 sequences are MDHEN and SYDVKM. The CDR3 loop spans 15 amino acids. V was cut by 6 bases and J by 3 bases, with 15 bases left in between. The CDR3 region has the DNA TGTGCCAGCAGAACCCCCGAACAGGCCAATCAGCCCCAGCATTTT. This codes for CASRTPEQANQPQHF.

V gene TRBV18 combines with J gene TRBJ1-2; TRBD1 agrees at 8 bases. The length of the CDR3 is 15 residues. The trim removed 6 bases at V and 5 bases at J, leaving 11 bases unmatched. CDR1 is KGHSH, CDR2 LQKENI, per germline. In DNA, the CDR3 is TGTGCCAGCTCCGGACAGGGCCATAATCTTTATGGCTACACCTTC. It yields the protein CASSGQGHNLYGYTF.

The chain couples TRBV24-1 to TRBJ2-1, with 8 bases that match TRBD2. The CDR3 consists of 12 residues. The J segment lost 7 bases and the V segment lost 9 bases, leaving 4 bases of the junction unmatched. Germline-derived CDR1 and CDR2 are KGHDR and SFDVKD. CDR3 region: CATGTSRNEQFF. In nucleotides, the CDR3 is TGTGCCACCGGGACTAGTCGGAATGAGCAGTTCTTC.

The chain has TRBV7-2 and TRBJ1-5; D is perhaps TRBD1 (6 bases). V dropped 4 bases and J dropped 5 bases, with 15 bases sitting between them. Germline V CDR1 and CDR2: SGHTA, FQGNSA. The CDR3 is 15 residues long. The CDR3 protein is CASSYLQGNHQPQHF. DNA of the CDR3: TGTGCCAGCAGCTACTTGCAGGGGAACCATCAGCCCCAGCATTTT.

The chain recombines TRBV20-1 with TRBJ1-5; D is perhaps TRBD1 (5 bases). V dropped 3 bases and J dropped 6 bases, with 15 bases sitting between them. In germline, CDR1 is DFQATT, CDR2 SNEGSKA (reference sequence). The CDR3 is 14 amino acids. The DNA for the CDR3 is TGCAGTGCTAGTATGGGGCAAATAGGTCAGCCCCAGCATTTT. Its protein product is CSASMGQIGQPQHF.

This chain joins TRBV27 and TRBJ1-2; 9 positions agree with TRBD1. The CDR3 has 13 amino acids. The J segment lost 7 bases and the V segment lost 3 bases, leaving 3 bases of the junction unmatched. CDR1 is MNHEY, CDR2 SMNVEV, per germline (reference sequence). CDR3 DNA: TGTGCCAGCAGTTTCGGGACAGGGAGTGGCTACACCTTC. It is translated as CASSFGTGSGYTF.

This clone was seen a single time. The gene calls are TRBV28 and TRBJ1-5; D call uncertain. V gave up 6 bases and J gave up 4 bases, with 7 bases separating them. The germline V gene has CDR1 MDHEN and CDR2 SYDVKM. This CDR3 has 12 residues. The CDR3 spells CASSSQNQPQHF. As DNA, the CDR3 is TGTGCCAGCAGCTCCCAGAATCAGCCCCAGCATTTT.

This clone was observed at least ten times. The J gene is TRBJ2-1, the V gene TRBV9; 7 nucleotides agree with TRBD2. The CDR3 has 11 residues. Germline values: CDR1 SGDLS, CDR2 YYNGEE. The V gene end was trimmed by 4 bases and the J gene end by 11 bases; junction bases not matched to a gene: 3. The CDR3 sequence: CASSLGTKQFF. In nucleotides, the CDR3 is TGTGCCAGCAGCTTAGGGACTAAGCAGTTCTTC.

This chain joins TRBV20-1 and TRBJ1-1; weak D call: TRBD1 (5 bases). There are 11 residues in the CDR3. Germline lookup yields CDR1 DFQATT and CDR2 SNEGSKA (reference sequence). The CDR3 nucleotides are TGCGCGGGGGAGATGAACACTGAAGCTTTCTTT. It encodes CAGEMNTEAFF.

This clone occurred many times. This chain uses TRBV5-1 with TRBJ1-3; D is perhaps TRBD1 (5 bases). Trimming removed 4 bases from V and 1 base from J, with 12 bases in between. Germline V CDR1 and CDR2: SGHRS, YFSETQ. The CDR3 has 15 amino acids. This CDR3 is CASSLDSYSGNTIYF. CDR3 coding DNA: TGCGCCAGCAGCCTTGACAGCTATTCTGGAAACACCATATATTTT.

This clone turned up a few times. The rearrangement joins TRBV3-1 (or the pseudogene TRBV3-2) to TRBJ1-1; a weak D match, TRBD1 (5 bases). Trimming stripped 4 bases from V and 5 bases from J, with 11 bases between. CDR1 LGHDT and CDR2 YNNKEL come from the germline V gene (reference sequence). The CDR3 runs 13 residues. The CDR3 DNA is TGTGCCAGCAGCCTCCGGGGGGGTACTGAAGCTTTCTTT. It yields the protein CASSLRGGTEAFF.

The CDR3, as DNA: TGTGCCAGTAGTATAAGTCAGGGGCTGAACACCGGGGAGCTGTTTTTT. It specifies CASSISQGLNTGELFF. This rearrangement joins TRBV19 to TRBJ2-2; possible D gene TRBD1, 6 bases. Germline lookup yields CDR1 LNHDA and CDR2 SQIVND (reference sequence). The CDR3 contains 16 residues. V dropped 2 bases and J dropped 1 base, with 11 bases sitting between them.

The J gene is TRBJ1-3, the V gene TRBV5-4; 7 nucleotides align to TRBD1. The CDR3 contains 15 residues. V gave up 4 bases and J gave up 4 bases; unmatched junction bases: 8. The V gene's germline CDR1 is SGHNT and CDR2 YYREEE (reference sequence). CDR3 region: CASSPRTGNGNTIYF. CDR3 DNA: TGTGCCAGCAGCCCTCGGACAGGCAACGGAAACACCATATATTTT.